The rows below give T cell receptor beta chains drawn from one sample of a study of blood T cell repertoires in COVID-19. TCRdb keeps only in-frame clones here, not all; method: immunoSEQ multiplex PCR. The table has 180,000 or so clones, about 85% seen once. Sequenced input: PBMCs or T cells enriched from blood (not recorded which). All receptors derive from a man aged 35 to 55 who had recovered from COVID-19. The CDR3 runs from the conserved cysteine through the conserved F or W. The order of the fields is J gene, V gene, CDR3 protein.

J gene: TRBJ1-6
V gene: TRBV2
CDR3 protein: CASSGMGGNSPLHF

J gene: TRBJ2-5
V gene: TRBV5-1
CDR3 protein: CASSSSGGKETQYF

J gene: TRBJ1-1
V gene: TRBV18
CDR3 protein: CASSPRSGGYTEAFF

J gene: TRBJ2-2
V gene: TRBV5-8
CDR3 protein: CASSLGDRANTGELFF

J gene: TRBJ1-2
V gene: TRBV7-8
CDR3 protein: CASSLSVLQGEGYTF

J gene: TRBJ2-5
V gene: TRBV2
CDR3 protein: CASKGVEIQETQYF

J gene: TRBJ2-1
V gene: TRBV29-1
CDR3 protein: CSVSEGLAEQFF

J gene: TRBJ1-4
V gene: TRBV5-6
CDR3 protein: CASSLGPSGGPEKLFF

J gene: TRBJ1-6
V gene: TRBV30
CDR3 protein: CAWLTSGTAYSPLHF

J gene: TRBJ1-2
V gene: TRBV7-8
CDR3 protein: CASSPQGFNGYTF

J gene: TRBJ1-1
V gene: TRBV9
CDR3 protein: CASSPTAWGEDTEAFF

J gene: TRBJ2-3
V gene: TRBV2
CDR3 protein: CASKRGWVDTQYF

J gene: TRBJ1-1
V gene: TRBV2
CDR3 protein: CASRVTGNTEAFF

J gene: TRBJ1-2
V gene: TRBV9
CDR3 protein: CASSGGQGALGYTF

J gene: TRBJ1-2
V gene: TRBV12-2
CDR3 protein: CASRLAPTGSGYTF

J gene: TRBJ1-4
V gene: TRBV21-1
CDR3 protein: CASSKVCEKLFF

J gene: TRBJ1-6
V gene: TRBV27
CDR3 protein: CASGAGVALHF

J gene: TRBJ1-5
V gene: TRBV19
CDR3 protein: CASSIKGIQPQHF

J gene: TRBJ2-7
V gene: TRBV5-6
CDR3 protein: CASSRGGQTSYEQYF

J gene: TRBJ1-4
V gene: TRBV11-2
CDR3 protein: CASSSRPGQGEKLFF

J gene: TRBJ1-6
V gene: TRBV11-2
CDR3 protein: CASSLEWTGGNSPLHF

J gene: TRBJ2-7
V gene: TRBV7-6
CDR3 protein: CASGDSYEQYF

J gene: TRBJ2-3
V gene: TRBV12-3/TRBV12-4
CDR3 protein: CASTSDWTDTQYF

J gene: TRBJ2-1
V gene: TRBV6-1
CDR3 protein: CASSEDTGDTYNEQFF

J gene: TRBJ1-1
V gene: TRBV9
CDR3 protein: CASSVEPIPQMNTEAFF

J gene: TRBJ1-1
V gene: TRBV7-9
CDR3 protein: CASSPQYTEAFF

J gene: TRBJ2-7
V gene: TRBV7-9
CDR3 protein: CASSPRTGTYEQYF

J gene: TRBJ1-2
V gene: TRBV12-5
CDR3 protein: CASGLVEASLTSYGYTF

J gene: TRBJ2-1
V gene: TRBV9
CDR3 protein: CASSVDGNRYNEQFF

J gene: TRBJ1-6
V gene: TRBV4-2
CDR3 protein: CASSVRTGGQSRYNSPLHF

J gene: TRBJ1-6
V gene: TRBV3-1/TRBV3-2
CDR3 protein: CASSPTRVPYNSPLHF